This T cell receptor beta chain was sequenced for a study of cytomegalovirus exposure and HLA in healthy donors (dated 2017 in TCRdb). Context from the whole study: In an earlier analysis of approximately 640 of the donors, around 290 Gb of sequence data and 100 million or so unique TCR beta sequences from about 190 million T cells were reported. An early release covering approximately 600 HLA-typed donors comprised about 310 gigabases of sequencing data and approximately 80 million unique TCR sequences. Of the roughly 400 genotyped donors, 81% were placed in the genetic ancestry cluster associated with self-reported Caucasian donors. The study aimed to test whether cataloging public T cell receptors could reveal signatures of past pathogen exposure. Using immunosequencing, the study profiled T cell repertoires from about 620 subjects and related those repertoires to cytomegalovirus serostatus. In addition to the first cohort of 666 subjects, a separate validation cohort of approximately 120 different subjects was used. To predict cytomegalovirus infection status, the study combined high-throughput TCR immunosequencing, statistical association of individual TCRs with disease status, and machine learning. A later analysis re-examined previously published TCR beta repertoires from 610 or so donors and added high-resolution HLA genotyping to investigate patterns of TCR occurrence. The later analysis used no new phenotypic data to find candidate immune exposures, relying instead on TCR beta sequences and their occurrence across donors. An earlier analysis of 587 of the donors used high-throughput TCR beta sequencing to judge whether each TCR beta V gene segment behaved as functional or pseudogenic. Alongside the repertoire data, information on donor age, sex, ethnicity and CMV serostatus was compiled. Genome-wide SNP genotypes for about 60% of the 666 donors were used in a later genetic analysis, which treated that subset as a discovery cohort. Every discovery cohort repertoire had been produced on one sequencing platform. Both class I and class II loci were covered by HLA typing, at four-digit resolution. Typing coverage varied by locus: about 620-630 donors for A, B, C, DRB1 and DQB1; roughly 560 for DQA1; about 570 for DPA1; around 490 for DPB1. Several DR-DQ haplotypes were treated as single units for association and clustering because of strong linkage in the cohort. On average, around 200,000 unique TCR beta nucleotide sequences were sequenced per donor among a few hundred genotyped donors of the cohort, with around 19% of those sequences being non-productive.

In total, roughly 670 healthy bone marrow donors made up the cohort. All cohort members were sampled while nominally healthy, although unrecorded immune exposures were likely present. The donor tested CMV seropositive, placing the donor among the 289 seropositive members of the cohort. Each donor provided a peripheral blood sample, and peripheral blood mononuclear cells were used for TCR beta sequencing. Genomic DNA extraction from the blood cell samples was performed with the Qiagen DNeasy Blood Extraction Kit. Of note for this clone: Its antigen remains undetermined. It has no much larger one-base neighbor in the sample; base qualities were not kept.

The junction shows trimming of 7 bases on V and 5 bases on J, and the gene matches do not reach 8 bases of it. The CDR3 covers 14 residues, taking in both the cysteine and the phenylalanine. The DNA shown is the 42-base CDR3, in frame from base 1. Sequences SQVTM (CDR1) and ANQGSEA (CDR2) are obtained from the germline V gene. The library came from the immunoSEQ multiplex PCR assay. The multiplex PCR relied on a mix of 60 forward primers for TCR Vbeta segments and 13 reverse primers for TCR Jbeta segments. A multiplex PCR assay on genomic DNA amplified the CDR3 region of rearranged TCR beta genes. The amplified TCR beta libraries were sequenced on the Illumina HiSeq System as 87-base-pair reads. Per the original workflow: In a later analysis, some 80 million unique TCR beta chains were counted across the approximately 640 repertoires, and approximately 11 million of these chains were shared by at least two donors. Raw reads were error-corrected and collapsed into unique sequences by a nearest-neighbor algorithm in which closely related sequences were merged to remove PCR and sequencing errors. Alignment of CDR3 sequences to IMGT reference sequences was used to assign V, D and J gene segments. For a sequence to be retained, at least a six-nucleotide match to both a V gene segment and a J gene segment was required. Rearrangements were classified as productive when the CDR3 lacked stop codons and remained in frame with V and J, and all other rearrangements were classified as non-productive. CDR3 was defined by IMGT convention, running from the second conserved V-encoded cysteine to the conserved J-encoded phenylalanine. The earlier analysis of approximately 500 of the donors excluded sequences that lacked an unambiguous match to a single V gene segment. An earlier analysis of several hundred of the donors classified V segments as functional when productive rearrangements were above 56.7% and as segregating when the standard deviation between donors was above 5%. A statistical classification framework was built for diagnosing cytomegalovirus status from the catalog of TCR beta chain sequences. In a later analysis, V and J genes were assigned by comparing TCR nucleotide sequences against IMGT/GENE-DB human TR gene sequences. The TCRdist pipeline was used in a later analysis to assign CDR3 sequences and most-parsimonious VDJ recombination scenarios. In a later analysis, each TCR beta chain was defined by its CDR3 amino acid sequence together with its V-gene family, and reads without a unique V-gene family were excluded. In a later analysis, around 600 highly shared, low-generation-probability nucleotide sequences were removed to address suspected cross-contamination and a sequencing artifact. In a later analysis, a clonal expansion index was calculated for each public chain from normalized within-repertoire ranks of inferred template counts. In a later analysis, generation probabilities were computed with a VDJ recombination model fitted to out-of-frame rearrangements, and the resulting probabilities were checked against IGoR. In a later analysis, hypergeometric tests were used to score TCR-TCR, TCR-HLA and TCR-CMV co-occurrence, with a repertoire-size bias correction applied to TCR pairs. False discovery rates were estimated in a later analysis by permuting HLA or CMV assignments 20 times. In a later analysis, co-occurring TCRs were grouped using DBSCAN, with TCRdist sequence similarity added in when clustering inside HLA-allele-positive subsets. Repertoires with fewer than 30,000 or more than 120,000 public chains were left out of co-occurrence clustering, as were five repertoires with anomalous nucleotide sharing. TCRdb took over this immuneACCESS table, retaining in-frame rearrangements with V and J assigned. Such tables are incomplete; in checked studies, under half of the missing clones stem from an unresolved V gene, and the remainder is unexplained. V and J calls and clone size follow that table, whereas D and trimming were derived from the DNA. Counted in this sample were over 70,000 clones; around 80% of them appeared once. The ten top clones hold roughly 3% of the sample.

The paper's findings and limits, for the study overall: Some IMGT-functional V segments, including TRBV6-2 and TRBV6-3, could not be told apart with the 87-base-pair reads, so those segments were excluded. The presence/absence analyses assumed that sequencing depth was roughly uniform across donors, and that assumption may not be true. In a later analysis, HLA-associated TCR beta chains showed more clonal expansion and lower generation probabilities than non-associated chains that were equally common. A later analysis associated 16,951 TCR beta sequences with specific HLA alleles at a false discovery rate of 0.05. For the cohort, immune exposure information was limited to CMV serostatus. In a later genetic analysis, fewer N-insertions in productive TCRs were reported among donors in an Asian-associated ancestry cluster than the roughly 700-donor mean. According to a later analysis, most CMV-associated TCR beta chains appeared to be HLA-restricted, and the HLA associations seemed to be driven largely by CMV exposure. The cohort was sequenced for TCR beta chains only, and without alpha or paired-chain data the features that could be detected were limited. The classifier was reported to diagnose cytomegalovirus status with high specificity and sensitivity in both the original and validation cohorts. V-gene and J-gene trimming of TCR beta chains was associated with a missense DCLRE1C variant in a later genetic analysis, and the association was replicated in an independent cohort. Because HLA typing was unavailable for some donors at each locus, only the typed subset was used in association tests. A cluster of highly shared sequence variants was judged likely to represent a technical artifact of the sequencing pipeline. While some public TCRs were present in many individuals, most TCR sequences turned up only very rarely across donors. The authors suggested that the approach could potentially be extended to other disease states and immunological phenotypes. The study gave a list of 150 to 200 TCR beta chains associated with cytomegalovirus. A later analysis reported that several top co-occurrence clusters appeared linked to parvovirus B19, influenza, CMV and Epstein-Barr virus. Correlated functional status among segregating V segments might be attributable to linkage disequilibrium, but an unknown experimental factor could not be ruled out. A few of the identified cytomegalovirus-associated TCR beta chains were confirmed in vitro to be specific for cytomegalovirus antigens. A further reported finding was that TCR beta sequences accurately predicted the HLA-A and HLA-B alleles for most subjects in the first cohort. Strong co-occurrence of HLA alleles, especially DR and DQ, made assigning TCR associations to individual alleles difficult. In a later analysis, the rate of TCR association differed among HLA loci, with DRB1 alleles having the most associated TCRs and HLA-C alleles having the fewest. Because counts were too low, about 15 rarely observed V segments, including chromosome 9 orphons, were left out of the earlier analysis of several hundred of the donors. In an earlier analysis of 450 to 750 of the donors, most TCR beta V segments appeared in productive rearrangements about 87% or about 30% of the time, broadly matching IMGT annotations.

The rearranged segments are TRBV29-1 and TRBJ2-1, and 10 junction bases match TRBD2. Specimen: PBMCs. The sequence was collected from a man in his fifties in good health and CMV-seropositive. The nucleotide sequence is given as TGCAGCGCCGATAGGACTAGCGGAGACAATGAGCAGTTCTTC. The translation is CSADRTSGDNEQFF.